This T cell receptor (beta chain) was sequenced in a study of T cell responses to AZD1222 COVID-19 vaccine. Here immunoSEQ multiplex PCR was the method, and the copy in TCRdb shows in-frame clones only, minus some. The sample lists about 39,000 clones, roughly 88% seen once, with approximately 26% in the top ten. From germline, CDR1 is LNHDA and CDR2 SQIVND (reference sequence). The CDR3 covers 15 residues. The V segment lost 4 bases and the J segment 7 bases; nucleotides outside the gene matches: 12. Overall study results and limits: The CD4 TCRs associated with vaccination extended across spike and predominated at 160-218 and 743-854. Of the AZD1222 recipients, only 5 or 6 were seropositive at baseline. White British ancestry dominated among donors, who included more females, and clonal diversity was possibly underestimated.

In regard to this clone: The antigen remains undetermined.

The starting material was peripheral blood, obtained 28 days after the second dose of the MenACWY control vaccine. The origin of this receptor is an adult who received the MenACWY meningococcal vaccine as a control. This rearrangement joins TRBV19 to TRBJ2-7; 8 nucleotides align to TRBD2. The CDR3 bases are TGTGCCAGTAGTAAGTCGGGAGGGTCCGTTGGAGAGCAGTACTTC. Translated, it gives CASSKSGGSVGEQYF.